This T cell receptor beta chain was recorded in a study of post-analysis software for immune sequencing data. General study findings and limits: People with multiple sclerosis had a significantly lower normalized Chao1 diversity than controls did.

Sequencing libraries made from TCR beta cDNA carried unique molecular identifiers. MiXCR was run by TCRdb on the PCR reads, yielding one entry per CDR3 protein. The repertoire includes 750,000 to 950,000 distinct CDR3 sequences, about 57% of them detected once, and around 4.5% sits in the top ten. In regard to this clonotype: Its matching antigen is unknown.

Sequences were obtained from blood. The clonotype was recovered from a girl between 5 and 17 years old with multiple sclerosis.

CDR3 sequence (DNA): TGTGCCAGCAGTTTCACCTCAACAGGGCGAGAGCAGTACTTC. Its translation is CASSFTSTGREQYF. The chain combines TRBV6-5 with TRBJ2-7; a possible D gene is TRBD1 (6 bases). Trimming cost V 4 bases and J 7 bases, with 17 bases left between them. Germline CDR1 is MNHEY and CDR2 is SVGAGI. CDR3 length equals 14 residues.